This T cell receptor (beta chain) was identified in a study of shared clonotypes between healthy human individuals. CDR3 size: 14 residues. Germline values: CDR1 SEHNR, CDR2 FQNEAQ (reference sequence). V was trimmed by 5 bases and J by 3 bases, leaving 14 bases between them. Naive CD8 cells lacked CD45RO and underwent positive selection for CCR7, leaving out terminally differentiated effector memory CD45RA+ cells. Donors comprised only Caucasian adults living in Nashville, Tennessee. An assay was performed, and its level was deep. Original data processing: ImmunoSEQ only sent back junction sequences with no quality scores, so filtering was done differently. The data were produced by immunoSEQ multiplex PCR, yet TCRdb's version contains in-frame clones alone and is incomplete. V, J and clone size are those of that table, while D and trimming were read from the DNA. This table holds around 2.1 million clones, about 93% found once.

The sequenced sample consisted of naive CD8+ T cells from PBMCs. This clonotype was obtained from a man in his late teens or twenties in good health. Some clones in this sample may be carry-over from other donors' samples. This chain connects TRBV7-9 to TRBJ2-7, with a weak D call TRBD1 (6 bases). The CDR3 nucleotides read TGTGCCAGCAGCCCATTCGGACAGATCTACGAGCAGTACTTC. It specifies CASSPFGQIYEQYF.